This TCR beta chain was identified during a study of shared clonotypes between healthy human individuals. Study background: The donor group consisted of a couple of women and three men, aged 18 to 49.

The germline CDR1 and CDR2 sequences are MNHEY and SMNVEV (reference sequence). The CDR3 loop spans 16 amino acids. Trimming removed 5 bases at V and 2 bases at J, with 17 bases between. CD45RO negativity and positive selection for CCR7 defined naive CD8 cells, a population that excluded terminally differentiated effector memory CD45RA+ cells. Every subset's genomic DNA went evenly onto several immunoSEQ plates. Clones were sequenced by immunoSEQ multiplex PCR, and TCRdb holds only the in-frame ones, with some missing. The sample shows about 2 million clones, about 95% of them seen only once. The sequenced sample consisted of naive CD8+ T cells sorted from blood. The sequence was obtained from a man in his late teens or twenties in good health. The V gene is TRBV27, the J gene TRBJ2-3; D is perhaps TRBD2 (6 bases). CDR3 protein: CASSPILASLTDTQYF. The DNA of the CDR3 is TGTGCCAGCAGTCCTATACTAGCTAGCCTCACAGATACGCAGTATTTT.